These 19 T cell receptor beta chains were all obtained from the same sample, sequenced in a study of T-cell memory formation after mild COVID-19. TCRdb reanalysed the 5' RACE reads using MiXCR and keeps one entry per CDR3 protein. Of 300,000 to 400,000 distinct CDR3 sequences in the sample, over 25% were seen once. The source material was PBMCs or a T cell subset sorted from them (not recorded which). Receptors were obtained from an adult woman who had mild COVID-19 (a few samples of this study predate the infection). Cell type and time point are not known.

The chain joins TRBV20-1 to TRBJ2-7, with D perhaps given as TRBD1 or TRBD2 (6 bases each). The CDR3 is 13 amino acids. V was pared by 2 bases and J by 5 bases, with 13 bases between. Per the germline V gene, CDR1 is DFQATT and CDR2 is SNEGSKA (reference sequence). In DNA form, the CDR3 reads TGCAGTGCTAGAAGAAGGGGGGACCACGAGCAGTACTTC. It encodes CSARRRGDHEQYF.

The V and J genes are TRBV18 and TRBJ2-7, with no clear D. Germline values: CDR1 KGHSH, CDR2 LQKENI. The ends were cut back, 3 bases at V and 5 bases at J, with 11 bases in the middle. The CDR3 length is 13 residues. Written as DNA, the CDR3 is TGTGCCAGCTCACCCTCCCCGGCCAACGAGCAGTACTTC. Translating gives CASSPSPANEQYF.

This clonotype was counted between two and nine times. This chain links TRBV7-8 with TRBJ2-5; D not resolved. Germline lookup yields CDR1 SGHVS and CDR2 FQNEAQ. There are 14 residues in the CDR3. V was trimmed by 6 bases and J by 5 bases, leaving 16 bases between them. CDR3 amino acids: CASSRGSPRETQYF. The CDR3 region has the DNA TGTGCCAGCAGTCGCGGTTCCCCGAGGGAGACCCAGTACTTC.

The chain uses TRBV25-1 and TRBJ2-1; unclear D gene. From germline, CDR1 is MGHDK and CDR2 SYGVNS. V was shortened by 6 bases and J by 9 bases, with 9 bases between the two germline ends. There are 11 residues in the CDR3. CDR3: CASRQGVEQFF. The CDR3 bases are TGTGCCAGCAGGCAAGGAGTTGAGCAGTTCTTC.

For this clonotype: A junction end diverges from the germline sequence, so it may reflect a read error. The rearrangement joins TRBV29-1 to TRBJ2-7, with no clear D. The length of the CDR3 is 13 residues. Germline CDR1 reads SQVTM; CDR2 reads ANQGSEA. This CDR3 reads CSSSSPLNYEQNF. The CDR3 DNA reads as TGCAGCTCCTCATCCCCACTTAACTACGAGCAGAACTTC.

The V gene is TRBV4-1, the J gene TRBJ2-7; D ambiguous. This CDR3 spans 18 amino acids. CDR1 and CDR2 from the germline V gene are MGHRA and YSYEKL. With 5 bases removed from V and 2 bases from J, the gap between germline ends came to 25 bases. The CDR3 region is CASSDRATRMRSTYEQYF. In DNA, the CDR3 is TGCGCCAGCAGCGACCGGGCCACACGTATGAGGTCTACCTACGAGCAGTACTTC.

The chain has TRBV24-1 and TRBJ2-1; no definite D call. The V gene lost 4 bases and the J gene lost 6 bases, with 6 bases spanning the gap. CDR3 length: 12 amino acids. From germline, CDR1 is KGHDR and CDR2 SFDVKD. The CDR3 DNA sequence: TGTGCCACCAGTGAGGGCTGCAATGAGCAGTTCTTC. Its translation is CATSEGCNEQFF.

This clonotype was seen ten or more times. The DNA of the CDR3 is TGTGCCAGCAGTTCAAAAGAGACCCAGTACTTC. It specifies CASSSKETQYF. The chain is built from TRBV27 and TRBJ2-5; D gene uncertain. This CDR3 spans 11 amino acids. In germline, CDR1 is MNHEY, CDR2 SMNVEV (reference sequence). Trimming took off 4 bases at V and 3 bases at J, with 3 bases between the two ends.

The sample holds a few counts of this clonotype. CDR3 region: CASSQAGGLYNEQFF. The CDR3 DNA is TGTGCCAGCAGTCAAGCGGGGGGGCTATACAATGAGCAGTTCTTC. This sequence joins TRBV12-3 or TRBV12-4 and TRBJ2-1, with 10 bases lining up with TRBD2. V was clipped by 5 bases and J by 4 bases; unmatched bases: 5. This CDR3 is 15 amino acids long.

V is TRBV4-1 and J is TRBJ2-3; 7 bases fit TRBD2. The CDR3 loop spans 17 amino acids. After removal of 3 bases from V and 0 bases from J, the junction contained 9 bases not matched to a gene. CDR1 and CDR2 (germline): MGHRA, YSYEKL. DNA of the CDR3: TGCGCCAGCAGCCAGAACGGAGCGGGATTCAGCACAGATACGCAGTATTTT. Protein: CASSQNGAGFSTDTQYF.

The chain links TRBV6-1 to TRBJ1-1; D is unresolved. With 8 bases removed from V and 7 bases from J, the gap between germline ends came to 23 bases. The germline V gene has CDR1 MNHNS and CDR2 SASEGT. CDR3 length: 15 amino acids. Here the CDR3 reads CASSPSDLAAVEAFF. The CDR3 DNA is TGTGCCAGCTCACCGTCGGATCTCGCGGCCGTTGAAGCTTTCTTT.

The gene calls are TRBV5-1 and TRBJ1-2, with TRBD1 matching over 9 bases. J was trimmed by 3 bases and V by 6 bases; bases with no gene match: 9. This CDR3 region has 15 residues. CDR1 is SGHRS and CDR2 is YFSETQ in the germline V gene. CDR3 region: CASNPGTGRDYGYTF. CDR3 nucleotide sequence: TGCGCCAGCAACCCCGGGACAGGGAGAGACTATGGCTACACCTTC.

The chain uses TRBV20-1 and TRBJ1-1, with D unresolved. Germline loops: CDR1 DFQATT, CDR2 SNEGSKA (reference sequence). The CDR3 runs to 15 residues. V lost 1 base and J 1 base, leaving 13 bases between the germline ends. CDR3 in amino acids: CSARVRQHSNTEAFF. The CDR3 region has the DNA TGCAGTGCTAGAGTACGGCAACACTCGAACACTGAAGCTTTCTTT.

The chain combines TRBV25-1 with TRBJ2-1, with D possibly TRBD1 on 6 matching bases. Germline V gives CDR1 MGHDK, CDR2 SYGVNS. Trimming shortened V by 3 bases and J by 1 base, and 22 bases separated the two germline ends. CDR3 length: 19 residues. CDR3 coding DNA: TGTGCCAGCAGTGACCCTGTACCGACAGGCAGTCTTTCCTACAATGAGCAGTTCTTC. It specifies CASSDPVPTGSLSYNEQFF.

The chain has TRBV9 and TRBJ1-2; 8 bases map to TRBD1. V trimming: 0 bases; J trimming: 4 bases; junction bases outside the gene matches: 2. This CDR3 comprises 14 residues. CDR1 is SGDLS, CDR2 YYNGEE, per germline. The CDR3 bases are TGTGCCAGCAGCGTAGGAACAGGGGGCTATGGCTACACCTTC. Its translation is CASSVGTGGYGYTF.

This clonotype has ten or more counts. The chain recombines TRBV4-3 with TRBJ2-7; TRBD1 matches 8 bases. Germline-derived CDR1 and CDR2 are LGHNA and YSLEER. The CDR3 extends over 16 amino acids. Losses at the gene ends were 0 bases for V and 6 bases for J; bases not matched to a gene: 10. The CDR3 DNA reads TGCGCCAGCAGCCAAGACAGGACAGGGAATATGGGCGAGCAGTACTTC. This translates into CASSQDRTGNMGEQYF.

This clonotype has more than one count but fewer than ten. The chain combines TRBV9 with TRBJ2-5; D is uncertain. Trimming pared 0 bases from V and 4 bases from J, leaving 4 bases between. Germline values: CDR1 SGDLS, CDR2 YYNGEE. The CDR3 is made up of 12 amino acids. CDR3 bases: TGTGCCAGCAGCGTAGAGGGAGAGACCCAGTACTTC. Translating gives CASSVEGETQYF.

V gene TRBV14 combines with J gene TRBJ2-7, with TRBD1 as a possible D gene (5 bases). This CDR3 comprises 14 residues. The ends were cut back, 1 base at V and 3 bases at J, with 10 bases in the middle. Germline CDR1 reads SGHDN; CDR2 reads FVKESK. CDR3 sequence reads: CASSQGVQGYEQYF. As DNA, the CDR3 is TGTGCCAGCAGCCAAGGGGTCCAGGGCTACGAGCAGTACTTC.

This clonotype has more than one count but fewer than ten. This chain links TRBV5-1 with TRBJ2-5; 7 bases are shared with TRBD2. CDR1 and CDR2 (germline): SGHRS, YFSETQ. This CDR3 has 12 amino acids. V dropped 3 bases and J dropped 5; count of bases not matched to a gene: 1. This chain's CDR3 is CASSWEGETQYF. In DNA, the CDR3 is TGCGCCAGCAGCTGGGAGGGGGAGACCCAGTACTTC.